The sequence of this T cell receptor beta chain was determined in a study of shared clonotypes between healthy human individuals. The CDR3 is made up of 14 amino acids. The V gene lost 5 bases and the J gene lost 7 bases, with 14 bases spanning the gap. Germline V gene data show CDR1 as SGHTA and CDR2 as FQGNSA. Data came from immunoSEQ multiplex PCR; TCRdb stores just in-frame clones and leaves some out. The sample has around 350,000 clones; around 70% are singletons. The TCR sequence derives from a man aged 25-40 years in good health. The chain recombines TRBV7-2 with TRBJ2-2; D is possibly TRBD2 (5 bases). The sample consisted of memory CD4+ T cells sorted from blood. The subset denotes: CD45RA-negative fraction. The DNA of the CDR3 is TGTGCCAGCAGCCCGGACTCTGTCGGCGGGGAGCTGTTTTTT. As protein: CASSPDSVGGELFF.